Below are 6 T cell receptor beta chains sequenced from a single sample in a study of monozygotic twins with inflammatory bowel disease. Using the 5' RACE reads, TCRdb records one entry per CDR3 protein without DNA. Listed are under 350,000 distinct CDR3 sequences; 5.6% falls within the top ten. The sequencing input was blood. The receptors here all came from a human donor with ulcerative colitis or Crohn's disease, or a healthy co-twin of an affected twin (not recorded which).

The chain employs TRBV20-1 and TRBJ2-1. The CDR3 runs 15 residues. Germline-derived CDR1 and CDR2 are DFQATT and SNEGSKA (reference sequence). The CDR3 spells CSALPLGIKDNEQFF.

The chain combines TRBV10-3 with TRBJ2-5; there is no DNA to check the TCRdb D call of TRBD2. The germline gives CDR1 ENHRY, CDR2 SYGVKD. The CDR3 covers 12 residues. CDR3 residues: CALAGGSATQYF.

The CDR3 reads CASSRRSGRPDTQYF. This chain uses TRBV11-2 with TRBJ2-3; the TCRdb D gene call, TRBD2, has no DNA to confirm it. Germline CDR1 and CDR2: SGHAT and FQNNGV. The CDR3 sequence is 15 residues long.

The chain employs TRBV7-9 and TRBJ2-1; TCRdb designates TRBD1, a call that cannot be tested without DNA. Germline V gene sequence: CDR1 SEHNR, CDR2 FQNEAQ (reference sequence). The length of the CDR3 is 14 residues. The CDR3 protein is CASSPWTKDNEQFF.

J is TRBJ2-2 and V is TRBV7-2. CDR1 is SGHTA and CDR2 is FQGNSA in the germline V gene. The CDR3 sequence is 13 residues long. The CDR3 sequence is CASSFYYTGELFF.

The chain carries TRBV7-2 and TRBJ2-7; TCRdb reports TRBD1, a call that lacks DNA to check it against. The CDR3 is 15 residues long. The germline CDR1 and CDR2 sequences are SGHTA and FQGNSA. The CDR3 loop is CASSLTGTQAYEQYF. Looking up the rest from reference TRBV7-2 and TRBJ2-7 gives the full variable domain: GAGVSQSPSNKVTEKGKDVELRCDPISGHTALYWYRQSLGQGLEFLIYFQGNSAPDKSGLPSDRFSAERTGGSVSTLTIQRTQQEDSAVYLCASSLTGTQAYEQYFGPGTRLTVT.